This T cell receptor (beta chain) appears in the sequencing data of a study of human T cells and chemical hapten exposure. Study-level findings and limits: High-frequency TCRs, those above 1 in 1000, stayed the same after DPC sensitization.

TCRdb called the RACE reads again in MiXCR, with one record for every CDR3 protein. Among a few hundred thousand distinct CDR3 sequences listed, approximately 8.6% were seen once. Germline-derived CDR1 and CDR2 are MNHEY and SVGEGT. Trimming stripped 1 base from V and 7 bases from J, with 5 bases between. This CDR3 has 12 residues. Time point given: pre-sensitization, week 0. The sample's treatment: therapeutic diphenylcyclopropenone sensitization with weekly scalp DPC. On this clonotype: Its cognate antigen is unknown.

The sequences come from whole blood, collected in connection with sensitization to the hapten diphenylcyclopropenone (DPC). The receptor was derived from a woman between 35 and 50 years old with alopecia areata. Some clones in this sample may be carry-over from other donors' samples. The V gene is TRBV6-2 or TRBV6-3, the J gene TRBJ2-1; D remains ambiguous. In DNA form, the CDR3 reads TGTGCCAGCAGTTACTTCGGGAATGAGCAGTTCTTC. It codes for CASSYFGNEQFF.